The 15 T cell receptor beta chains reported below all come from one sample, sequenced in a study of neurological immune-mediated disorders. TCRdb reprocessed the 5' RACE reads with MiXCR, giving one entry per CDR3 protein. The data hold about 65,000 distinct CDR3 sequences, with approximately 3.7% observed a single time. Sequenced sample: PBMCs. Receptors were obtained from a middle-aged man with multiple sclerosis.

This clonotype was recorded at least ten times. The chain joins TRBV3-1 to TRBJ1-1; no definite D call. CDR1 and CDR2 (germline): LGHDT, YNNKEL (reference sequence). The CDR3 has 13 residues. V was shortened by 4 bases and J by 3 bases, with 9 bases between the two germline ends. This CDR3 is CASSPLGYTEAFF. For the CDR3, the DNA is TGTGCCAGCAGCCCACTTGGGTACACTGAAGCTTTCTTT.

The chain combines TRBV10-2 with TRBJ2-1; 7 bases are a match to TRBD2. Germline CDR1 and CDR2: WSHSY and SAAADI. The CDR3 is 14 amino acids. With 2 bases clipped from V and 9 bases from J, the junction kept 7 bases outside the gene matches. The CDR3 protein is CASSEMGGYSEQFF. The CDR3, as DNA: TGCGCCAGCAGTGAGATGGGAGGGTATAGTGAGCAGTTCTTC.

This clonotype was detected many times. V and J are TRBV7-3 and TRBJ2-1; a weak D match, TRBD1 (6 bases). The CDR3 runs to 13 residues. The germline V and J ends were trimmed by 5 bases and 10 bases, with 15 bases remaining between them. Germline lookup yields CDR1 SGHTA and CDR2 FQGTGA. CDR3 region: CASSQGGGGEQFF. In DNA, the CDR3 is TGTGCCAGCAGCCAAGGTGGGGGCGGCGAGCAGTTCTTC.

This clonotype has at least ten counts. The chain couples TRBV15 to TRBJ1-1; D possibly corresponds to TRBD1 (5 bases). V gave up 0 bases and J gave up 4 bases, with 12 bases separating them. Germline V gene data show CDR1 as LNHNV and CDR2 as YYDKDF (reference sequence). The CDR3 totals 15 residues. CDR3 sequence (DNA): TGTGCCACCAGCAGAGAGCTCAGGGTGAGCACTGAAGCTTTCTTT. Translating gives CATSRELRVSTEAFF.

This clonotype was counted at least ten times. The rearrangement links TRBV15 to TRBJ1-2; TRBD1 matches at 7 bases. The CDR3 is made up of 14 amino acids. Germline V gene sequence: CDR1 LNHNV, CDR2 YYDKDF (reference sequence). J was trimmed by 4 bases and V by 5 bases; bases with no gene match: 7. CDR3 sequence reads: CATSGRTGGYGYTF. Written as DNA, the CDR3 is TGTGCCACCAGCGGAAGGACAGGAGGCTATGGCTACACCTTC.

This clonotype was observed many times. The V call is TRBV4-1, the J call TRBJ2-5; D is ambiguous. The germline CDR1 and CDR2 sequences are MGHRA and YSYEKL. The V end was cut by 1 base, the J end by 5 bases, with 8 bases between. CDR3 size: 13 residues. The CDR3 spells CASSQAGRETQYF. In nucleotides, the CDR3 is TGCGCCAGCAGCCAAGCCGGGCGGGAGACCCAGTACTTC.

The table lists this clonotype with many counts. CDR3 nucleotide sequence: TGTGCCAGCAGCCAATCCTACCGCAGGGGGACTAATGAAAAACTGTTTTTT. Translating gives CASSQSYRRGTNEKLFF. The rearrangement links TRBV4-2 to TRBJ1-4, with TRBD1 identical over 7 bases. The CDR3 runs 17 residues. V lost 2 bases to trimming and J lost 2 bases; unmatched junction nucleotides: 8. From germline, CDR1 is LGHNA and CDR2 YNFKEQ.

This clonotype was seen many times. The chain uses TRBV12-3 or TRBV12-4 and TRBJ2-7; D uncertain. The V end lost 5 bases, the J end lost 2 bases, and 10 bases lay between the germline ends. The CDR3 is made up of 13 amino acids. The CDR3 nucleotides are TGTGCCAGCAGTCCCCTCGGCACCTACGAGCAGTACTTC. It translates to CASSPLGTYEQYF.

This clonotype was picked up one time. The chain couples TRBV29-1 to TRBJ1-2, with 8 bases identical to TRBD1. J was trimmed by 4 bases and V by 4 bases; bases with no gene match: 2. CDR1 is SQVTM, CDR2 ANQGSEA, per germline. The CDR3 loop spans 12 amino acids. In DNA, the CDR3 is TGCAGCGTTGCCACAGGGGGCTATGGCTACACCTTC. Protein: CSVATGGYGYTF.

This clonotype was found many times. The chain is built from TRBV5-1 and TRBJ1-2; 12 bases fit TRBD1. This CDR3 region has 15 residues. Looked up from germline, CDR1 is SGHRS and CDR2 is YFSETQ. V lost 4 bases and J lost 7; bases outside the gene matches: 8. The CDR3: CASSTPGQGASGYTF. DNA for the CDR3: TGCGCCAGCAGCACACCGGGACAGGGGGCCAGTGGCTACACCTTC.

This clonotype was found many times. The V and J genes are TRBV15 and TRBJ1-2; a possible D gene is TRBD1 (5 bases). V was pared by 0 bases and J by 7 bases, with 18 bases between. The CDR3 is 16 residues long. Germline CDR1 reads LNHNV; CDR2 reads YYDKDF (reference sequence). The CDR3 loop is CATSRDGGRQRGGYTF. The DNA for the CDR3 is TGTGCCACCAGCAGAGATGGCGGACGCCAAAGGGGTGGCTACACCTTC.

This clonotype was seen many times. The chain couples TRBV12-3 or TRBV12-4 to TRBJ2-1; a possible D gene is TRBD2 (6 bases). This CDR3 is built from 14 residues. Between the trimmed V and J ends, which lost 5 bases and 3 bases, there was a span of 11 bases. CDR3 amino acids: CASSHGEVYNEQFF. The CDR3, as DNA: TGTGCCAGCAGTCATGGGGAGGTCTACAATGAGCAGTTCTTC.

This clonotype was recorded many times. The V call is TRBV5-1, the J call TRBJ1-2, with TRBD1 matching 7 bases. The ends lost 4 bases at V and 6 bases at J; junction bases unmatched: 12. The CDR3 sequence is 15 residues long. Germline V lookup: CDR1 SGHRS, CDR2 YFSETQ. This CDR3 reads CASSLYVTGTDGYTF. DNA of the CDR3: TGCGCCAGCAGCCTTTACGTCACCGGGACAGATGGCTACACCTTC. Together with reference TRBV5-1 and TRBJ1-2, the CDR3 gives the full variable domain: KAGVTQTPRYLIKTRGQQVTLSCSPISGHRSVSWYQQTPGQGLQFLFEYFSETQRNKGNFPGRFSGRQFSNSRSEMNVSTLELGDSALYLCASSLYVTGTDGYTFGSGTRLTVV.

Points on this clonotype: The junction shows a germline mismatch at one end, possibly a read error. V is TRBV5-6 and J is TRBJ2-4; possibly TRBD2 for D (6 bases). This CDR3 is built from 13 residues. The germline gives CDR1 SGHDT, CDR2 YYEEEE. The CDR3 DNA is TGTGCCAGCAGCGGCGGGACCAAAAAAATTCAGTACTTC. It codes for CASSGGTKKIQYF.

The chain combines TRBV5-1 with TRBJ2-2; TRBD1 matches at 8 bases. CDR3 length: 14 amino acids. The germline V gene has CDR1 SGHRS and CDR2 YFSETQ. Trimming removed 4 bases from V and 9 bases from J; junction bases left unmatched: 8. CDR3 sequence reads: CASSVDRAGRELFF. The CDR3 DNA follows: TGCGCCAGCAGCGTGGACAGGGCCGGCCGGGAGCTGTTTTTT. Complete variable domain (other parts from reference TRBV5-1 and TRBJ2-2): KAGVTQTPRYLIKTRGQQVTLSCSPISGHRSVSWYQQTPGQGLQFLFEYFSETQRNKGNFPGRFSGRQFSNSRSEMNVSTLELGDSALYLCASSVDRAGRELFFGEGSRLTVL.